A selection of T cell receptor beta chains follows, all from one sample in a study of response to subunit inactivated influenza vaccine. One entry per CDR3 protein, called by TCRdb with MiXCR from the RT-PCR reads. The top ten clones hold roughly a tenth of a sample with 860,000 or so distinct CDR3 sequences, approximately 21% of them seen once. Here the sequenced sample was PBMCs from blood, taken more than 4 days after vaccination. The receptor set was obtained from a man between 45 and 60 years old who received an inactivated influenza vaccine. Both conserved end residues are part of each CDR3. D genes are given only for firm matches. The size of a clone is reported for some rows only, either as once, few or many, or as a class for expanded clones.

CDR3 DNA	CDR3 protein	J gene	D gene	clone size	V gene
TGCGCCAGCAGCTTGGACGGGGGGATATACAATGAGCAGTTCTTC	CASSLDGGIYNEQFF	TRBJ2-1	TRBD2	.	TRBV5-1
TGTGCCAGCAGCTTCCTAGGGAATCGAGGCTACACCTTC	CASSFLGNRGYTF	TRBJ1-2	.	many	TRBV11-2
TGTGCCATCAGGACAGGTACTAGCGGAACAAGCTCCTACAATGAGCAGTTCTTC	CAIRTGTSGTSSYNEQFF	TRBJ2-1	TRBD2	few	TRBV10-3
TGCAGTGCTAGAGATCTACGGGGGCGGGCAGATACGCAGTATTTT	CSARDLRGRADTQYF	TRBJ2-3	.	many	TRBV20-1
TGCGCCAGCAAATCGGGACTAGCGGGCCACGAGCAGTACTTC	CASKSGLAGHEQYF	TRBJ2-7	TRBD2	.	TRBV5-1
TGTGCCAGCAGTTTAAATCAAGGGGCCCAGTACTTC	CASSLNQGAQYF	TRBJ2-5	.	.	TRBV28
TGCGCCAGCAGCCCAGGAGTAGGGGGCGCCTATGGCTACACCTTC	CASSPGVGGAYGYTF	TRBJ1-2	TRBD1	few	TRBV4-3
TGTGCCAGCAGCGGCCTGGGGACTAGCGGAACCTACAATGAGCAGTTCTTC	CASSGLGTSGTYNEQFF	TRBJ2-1	TRBD2	.	TRBV7-9
TGCAGCGTTGATGGTCCGGGGGGGCCTCTCAATGAGCAGTTCTTC	CSVDGPGGPLNEQFF	TRBJ2-1	TRBD2	.	TRBV29-1
TGTGCCAGCAGCGGCGGACAGGGTGGTACGCAGTATTTT	CASSGGQGGTQYF	TRBJ2-3	TRBD1	few	TRBV7-9
TGTGCCTGGAGTGGACATAACAATCAGCCCCAGCATTTT	CAWSGHNNQPQHF	TRBJ1-5	.	once	TRBV30
TGTGCCAGCGGGGGACTAGCGGGCTACTACAATGAGCAGTTCTTC	CASGGLAGYYNEQFF	TRBJ2-1	TRBD2	many	TRBV27
TGCGCCAGCAGCTTGGCACGGACTAGCGGGACCCTGGATGAGCAGTTCTTC	CASSLARTSGTLDEQFF	TRBJ2-1	TRBD2	.	TRBV5-1
TGTGCCAGCAGTTCAACCAGCGGGAGACCCTCTAGCACAGATACGCAGTATTTT	CASSSTSGRPSSTDTQYF	TRBJ2-3	TRBD2	.	TRBV28
TGTGCCTGGAGTGGCCAGGGGGATCCGAACACCGGGGAGCTGTTTTTT	CAWSGQGDPNTGELFF	TRBJ2-2	TRBD1	.	TRBV30
TGTGCCAGCAGCTCCGACAGGGCCCCCGAGACCCAGTACTTC	CASSSDRAPETQYF	TRBJ2-5	TRBD1	once	TRBV7-9
TGTGCCATCAGGGGACTAGCTGTCGAGACCCAGTACTTC	CAIRGLAVETQYF	TRBJ2-5	TRBD2	.	TRBV10-3
TGTGCCGGCGGACAGAGCACAGATACGCAGTATTTT	CAGGQSTDTQYF	TRBJ2-3	.	.	TRBV7-9
TGCGCCAGCAGCCAAGAAGGGAGACAAGAGACCCAGTACTTC	CASSQEGRQETQYF	TRBJ2-5	.	few	TRBV4-1
TGTGCCAGCAATGATGGTGGTAGCAATCAGCCCCAGCATTTT	CASNDGGSNQPQHF	TRBJ1-5	.	.	TRBV2
TGTGCCAGCAAATGGGGCGCGGGAGAGGGTGAGCAGTTCTTC	CASKWGAGEGEQFF	TRBJ2-1	TRBD2	few	TRBV6-1
TGTGCCAGCAGTGTACGCGGCTTGGGGGGGGGCCCTTACAATGAGCAGTTCTTC	CASSVRGLGGGPYNEQFF	TRBJ2-1	.	few	TRBV2
TGTGCCAGCAGTTTAGGCACTTGGGAGACCCAGTACTTC	CASSLGTWETQYF	TRBJ2-5	.	many	TRBV12-3/TRBV12-4
TGTGCCAGCAGCGTTGGGGGGGATGGCTACGAGCAGTACTTC	CASSVGGDGYEQYF	TRBJ2-7	TRBD2	once	TRBV9
TGCAGTGCTAGAATCGGGGCAGGCGAGCAGTTCTTC	CSARIGAGEQFF	TRBJ2-1	.	many	TRBV20-1
TGCAGCGTTGAGGGTAGGCAGGGGGCCTACGAGCAGTACTTC	CSVEGRQGAYEQYF	TRBJ2-7	TRBD1	.	TRBV29-1
TGTGCCAGCAGCCAAAGGCGGGTAAGCACAGATACGCAGTATTTT	CASSQRRVSTDTQYF	TRBJ2-3	.	.	TRBV3-1
TGTGCCAGCAGCTTAAGCGGGGGGGCCAATGAGCAGTTCTTC	CASSLSGGANEQFF	TRBJ2-1	TRBD2	many	TRBV7-9
TGTGCCAGCAGTTGGACAGAGTACGAGCAGTACTTC	CASSWTEYEQYF	TRBJ2-7	.	.	TRBV12-3/TRBV12-4
TGTGCCAGCAGCTCCCATGGGGGGACTGGAAACACCATATATTTT	CASSSHGGTGNTIYF	TRBJ1-3	.	few	TRBV7-2
TGTGCCAGCAGCCAATCATTACTTGGCAACACTGAAGCCTTCTTT	CASSQSLLGNTEAFF	TRBJ1-1	.	.	TRBV6-1
TGTGCCAGCAGTTTATCTTCAGGGGGCGGAAGCAATCAGCCCCAGCATTTT	CASSLSSGGGSNQPQHF	TRBJ1-5	TRBD1	few	TRBV12-3/TRBV12-4
TGTGCCAGCAGTTTCGTGCCAGGGAAAGAGACCCAGTACTTC	CASSFVPGKETQYF	TRBJ2-5	.	.	TRBV12-3/TRBV12-4
TGTGCCAGCAGTTTTAGACAGGGGGCTTGGGAGCAGTACTTC	CASSFRQGAWEQYF	TRBJ2-7	TRBD1	.	TRBV12-3/TRBV12-4
TGTGCCAGCACGGAGGCTAGCGGGAACACAGATACGCAGTATTTT	CASTEASGNTDTQYF	TRBJ2-3	TRBD2	many	TRBV28
TGTGCCAGCAGCTTCGGACTAGGCCAAGAGACCCAGTACTTC	CASSFGLGQETQYF	TRBJ2-5	TRBD2	.	TRBV5-6
TGCAGCGTTTTTAACCCCGGCGCTGAGCAGTTCTTC	CSVFNPGAEQFF	TRBJ2-1	.	.	TRBV29-1
TGCGCCAGCAGCCAAGTGGGACTCGGCCAAGAGACCCAGTACTTC	CASSQVGLGQETQYF	TRBJ2-5	.	.	TRBV4-3
TGCGCCAGCAGCTTGGACAGGGGGGACCAAGAGACCCAGTACTTC	CASSLDRGDQETQYF	TRBJ2-5	TRBD1	.	TRBV5-1
TGTGCCAGCAGCCCCCCGCCGGCCTCACCCCTCCACTTT	CASSPPPASPLHF	TRBJ1-6	.	few	TRBV28
TGTGCCAGCAGCTTAGAGCTAGTCTACAATGAGCAGTTCTTC	CASSLELVYNEQFF	TRBJ2-1	.	.	TRBV7-8
TGTGCCAGCAGTGTTAGGGAGGGGCCAAATCAGCCCCAGCATTTT	CASSVREGPNQPQHF	TRBJ1-5	.	.	TRBV2
TGTGCCAGCAGATCAGGACTAGCGGAATTTTACAATGAGCAGTTCTTC	CASRSGLAEFYNEQFF	TRBJ2-1	TRBD2	few	TRBV7-2
TGCGCCAGCAGCCAGGAGACTAGGAGAGATACGCAGTATTTT	CASSQETRRDTQYF	TRBJ2-3	.	.	TRBV4-3
TGTGCCAGCAGCCGAGGGACTAGCGGGACCGGGGAGCTGTTTTTT	CASSRGTSGTGELFF	TRBJ2-2	TRBD2	.	TRBV27
TGCGCCAGCAGCTTGGCGGGAGGGGTTAACTACGAGCAGTACTTC	CASSLAGGVNYEQYF	TRBJ2-7	TRBD2	few	TRBV5-1
TGCGCCAGCAGCCAAGACCCGGCGGTAGATACGCAGTATTTT	CASSQDPAVDTQYF	TRBJ2-3	.	.	TRBV4-3
TGCAGCGTTGTTCCGCGGGGGAAGGGGGACACCGGGGAGCTGTTTTTT	CSVVPRGKGDTGELFF	TRBJ2-2	.	many	TRBV29-1
TGTGCCAGCAGTTTCCCCGCTGAGGGCGCTCAGCCCCAGCATTTT	CASSFPAEGAQPQHF	TRBJ1-5	.	many	TRBV12-3/TRBV12-4
TGCAGTGCCGCCGGCGGGACTAGACTCTCGGAGCAGTACTTC	CSAAGGTRLSEQYF	TRBJ2-7	TRBD2	.	TRBV20-1